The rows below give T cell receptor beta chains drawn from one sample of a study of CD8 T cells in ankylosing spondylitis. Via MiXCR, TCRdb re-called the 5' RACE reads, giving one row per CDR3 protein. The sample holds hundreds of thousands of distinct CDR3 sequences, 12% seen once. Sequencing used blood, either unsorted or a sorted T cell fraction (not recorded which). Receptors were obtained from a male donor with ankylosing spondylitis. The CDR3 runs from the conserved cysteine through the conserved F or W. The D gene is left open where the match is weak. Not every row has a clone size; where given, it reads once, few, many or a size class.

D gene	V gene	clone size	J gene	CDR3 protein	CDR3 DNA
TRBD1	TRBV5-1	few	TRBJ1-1	CASAPPGQGNTEAFF	TGCGCCAGCGCACCACCGGGACAGGGTAACACTGAAGCTTTCTTT
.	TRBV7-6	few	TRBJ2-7	CASSLVRGPTYEQYF	TGTGCCAGCAGCTTGGTAAGGGGCCCAACCTACGAGCAGTACTTC
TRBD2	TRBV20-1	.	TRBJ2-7	CSASPGLAYEQYF	TGCAGTGCTAGCCCGGGACTAGCCTACGAGCAGTACTTC
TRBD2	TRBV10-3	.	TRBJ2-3	CAISDEAGGPDTQYF	TGTGCCATCAGTGATGAAGCGGGGGGGCCAGATACGCAGTATTTT
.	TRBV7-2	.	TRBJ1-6	CASSPQTGFDSPLHF	TGTGCCAGCAGCCCCCAAACAGGGTTCGACTCACCCCTCCACTTT
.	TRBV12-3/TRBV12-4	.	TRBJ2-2	CASSIFREPTNTGELFF	TGTGCCAGCAGCATTTTTCGTGAGCCTACGAACACCGGGGAGCTGTTTTTT
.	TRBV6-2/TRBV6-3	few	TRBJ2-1	CASSTEGYNEQFF	TGTGCCAGCAGTACGGAGGGTTACAATGAGCAGTTCTTC
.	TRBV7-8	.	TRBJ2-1	CASSPRPIRDEQFF	TGTGCCAGCAGCCCACGACCCATTAGGGATGAGCAGTTCTTC
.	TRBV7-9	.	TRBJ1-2	CASSFWSGDGYTF	TGTGCCAGCAGCTTTTGGTCGGGGGATGGCTACACCTTC
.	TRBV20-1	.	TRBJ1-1	CSASLINTEAFF	TGCAGTGCTAGTTTAATAAACACTGAAGCTTTCTTT
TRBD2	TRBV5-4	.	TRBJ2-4	CASTLSGGLAKNIQYF	TGTGCCAGCACCCTGAGCGGGGGGCTAGCCAAAAACATTCAGTACTTC
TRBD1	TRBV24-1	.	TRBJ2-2	CATSDDRGADTGELFF	TGTGCCACCAGTGATGACAGGGGAGCCGACACCGGGGAGCTGTTTTTT
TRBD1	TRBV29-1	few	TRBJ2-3	CSVDRGQEGLRPDTQYF	TGCAGCGTTGATAGGGGACAGGAGGGCCTCCGGCCAGATACGCAGTATTTT
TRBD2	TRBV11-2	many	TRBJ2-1	CASSLVGTPGLATYNEQFF	TGTGCCAGCAGCTTAGTGGGGACCCCGGGACTAGCGACCTACAATGAGCAGTTCTTC
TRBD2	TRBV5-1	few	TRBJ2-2	CASRGLAGGAGELFF	TGCGCCAGCAGGGGCCTAGCGGGAGGCGCCGGGGAGCTGTTTTTT
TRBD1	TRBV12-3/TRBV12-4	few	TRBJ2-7	CASSPGQGPDPYEQYF	TGTGCCAGCAGTCCGGGACAGGGCCCCGACCCTTACGAGCAGTACTTC
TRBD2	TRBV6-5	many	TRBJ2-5	CASSFGSGRFQETQYF	TGTGCCAGCAGTTTTGGGAGCGGGAGGTTTCAAGAGACCCAGTACTTC
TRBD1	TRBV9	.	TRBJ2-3	CASSVVGRGHDTQYF	TGTGCCAGCAGCGTAGTAGGCAGGGGGCATGATACGCAGTATTTT
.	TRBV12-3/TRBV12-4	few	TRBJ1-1	CASSFSDKNTEAFF	TGTGCCAGCAGTTTCTCCGATAAGAACACTGAAGCTTTCTTT
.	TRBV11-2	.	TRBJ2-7	CASSPSRGRSYEQYF	TGTGCCAGCAGCCCCTCCCGTGGTAGATCCTACGAGCAGTACTTC
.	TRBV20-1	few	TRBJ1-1	CSAIGGNTEAFF	TGCAGTGCAATAGGTGGGAACACTGAAGCTTTCTTT
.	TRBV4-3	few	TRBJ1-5	CASSQELYRYNQPQHF	TGCGCCAGCAGCCAAGAGTTATACCGATACAATCAGCCCCAGCATTTT
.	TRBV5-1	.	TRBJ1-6	CASSLWGPDSPLHF	TGCGCCAGCAGCCTTTGGGGGCCGGATTCACCCCTCCACTTT
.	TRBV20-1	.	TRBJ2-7	CSARDKGKGIHEQYF	TGCAGTGCTAGAGATAAGGGAAAGGGAATCCACGAGCAGTACTTC
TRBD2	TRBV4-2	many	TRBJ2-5	CASSQVRLAGQETQYF	TGTGCCAGCAGCCAAGTCAGACTAGCGGGACAAGAGACCCAGTACTTC
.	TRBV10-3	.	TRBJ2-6	CATGGANVLTF	TGTGCCACCGGTGGGGCCAACGTCCTGACTTTC
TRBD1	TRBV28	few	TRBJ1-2	CASSPPDRGRLGYTF	TGTGCCAGCAGTCCGCCGGACAGGGGGCGCCTAGGCTACACCTTC
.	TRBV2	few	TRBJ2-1	CASSEFTQYNEQFF	TGTGCCAGCAGTGAGTTCACCCAATACAATGAGCAGTTCTTC
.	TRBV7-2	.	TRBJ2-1	CASSEGPHEQFF	TGTGCCAGCAGCGAGGGACCGCATGAACAGTTCTTC
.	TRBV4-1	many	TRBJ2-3	CASSQFSKGGVTDTQYF	TGCGCCAGCAGCCAGTTCTCAAAGGGCGGGGTCACAGATACGCAGTATTTT
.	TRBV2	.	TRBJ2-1	CASSEGLGGIGEQFF	TGTGCCAGCAGTGAAGGACTTGGGGGGATTGGGGAGCAGTTCTTC
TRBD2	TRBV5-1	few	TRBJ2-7	CASSPLPLAGSYEQYF	TGCGCCAGCAGCCCACTACCCCTAGCGGGGTCCTACGAGCAGTACTTC
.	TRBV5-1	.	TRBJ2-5	CASSVRGQQETQYF	TGCGCCAGCAGCGTAAGGGGTCAGCAAGAGACCCAGTACTTC
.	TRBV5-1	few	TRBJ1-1	CASSPVGGGEAFF	TGCGCCAGCAGCCCGGTGGGGGGGGGCGAAGCTTTCTTT
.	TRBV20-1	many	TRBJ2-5	CSARWAGSQETQYF	TGCAGTGCTAGATGGGCAGGGTCGCAAGAGACCCAGTACTTC
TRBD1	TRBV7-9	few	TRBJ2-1	CASSRGEPGQENF	TGTGCCAGCAGCCGGGGAGAGCCGGGACAGGAAAACTTC
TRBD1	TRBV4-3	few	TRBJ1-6	CASSHRTGNNSPLHF	TGCGCCAGCAGCCATAGGACAGGGAATAATTCACCCCTCCACTTT
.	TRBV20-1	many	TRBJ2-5	CSGGVSGTQYF	TGCAGTGGCGGGGTGTCGGGGACCCAGTACTTC
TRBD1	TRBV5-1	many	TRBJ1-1	CASSLIGQGGTEAFF	TGCGCCAGCAGCTTGATCGGACAGGGGGGCACTGAAGCTTTCTTT
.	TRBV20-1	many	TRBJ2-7	CSASKGTPYSYEQYF	TGCAGTGCCTCTAAGGGGACACCATACTCCTACGAGCAGTACTTC
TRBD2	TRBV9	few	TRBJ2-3	CASSVRGRALTDTQYF	TGTGCCAGCAGCGTTCGCGGGAGGGCTTTAACAGATACGCAGTATTTT
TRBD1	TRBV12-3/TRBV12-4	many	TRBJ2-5	CASSNRGIETQYF	TGTGCCAGCAGTAACAGGGGGATCGAGACCCAGTACTTC
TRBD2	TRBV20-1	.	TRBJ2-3	CSAQRGGGTDTQYF	TGCAGTGCCCAGCGGGGAGGGGGCACAGATACGCAGTATTTT
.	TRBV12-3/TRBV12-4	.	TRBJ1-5	CASRDSYRNQPQHF	TGTGCCAGCAGAGACAGTTACCGCAATCAGCCCCAGCATTTT
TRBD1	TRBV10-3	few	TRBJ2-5	CAISPSRQGETQYF	TGTGCCATCAGTCCAAGCAGACAGGGAGAGACCCAGTACTTC
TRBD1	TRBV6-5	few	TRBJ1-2	CASSYRAGTGIFNYGYTF	TGTGCCAGCAGTTACCGCGCCGGGACAGGGATCTTTAACTATGGCTACACCTTC
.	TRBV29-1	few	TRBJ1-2	CSGLTGSEYGYTF	TGCAGCGGACTAACAGGGTCCGAGTATGGCTACACCTTC
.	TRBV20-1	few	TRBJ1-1	CSALVGDTEAFF	TGCAGTGCCCTCGTAGGGGACACTGAAGCTTTCTTT
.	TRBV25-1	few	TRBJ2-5	CAARGDGETQYF	TGTGCAGCCCGCGGCGACGGGGAGACCCAGTACTTC
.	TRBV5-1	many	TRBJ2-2	CASSLESGANTGELFF	TGCGCCAGCAGCTTGGAATCAGGCGCCAACACCGGGGAGCTGTTTTTT
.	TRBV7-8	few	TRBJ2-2	CASSLMYRMNTGELFF	TGTGCCAGCAGCTTGATGTACAGGATGAACACCGGGGAGCTGTTTTTT
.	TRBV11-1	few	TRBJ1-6	CASSSTGSPLHF	TGTGCCAGCAGCTCCACCGGTTCACCCCTCCACTTT
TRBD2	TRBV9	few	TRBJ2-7	CASSVAPVGAGGAEQYF	TGTGCCAGCAGCGTAGCTCCGGTCGGGGCGGGAGGAGCCGAGCAGTACTTC